Following are 27 T cell receptor beta chains from one sample sequenced in a study of blood T cells in healthy people across ages. Next came a second PCR, run for roughly 6 to 11 cycles, which used a sample-barcoded 5' primer along with a J-beta primer mix. TCRdb called the 5' RACE reads again in MiXCR, with one record for every CDR3 protein. The data contain 750,000 to 950,000 distinct CDR3 sequences, less than 70% of them singletons. The specimen sequenced was blood. Every receptor here comes from an elderly man in good health.

This chain joins TRBV6-1 and TRBJ2-1, with 16 bases lining up with TRBD2. Germline values: CDR1 MNHNS, CDR2 SASEGT. The junction had 10 bases not matched to a gene; V was cut back by 5 bases and J by 3 bases. The CDR3 contains 19 residues. This CDR3 is CASSRPGLAGGNHYNEQFF. In DNA, the CDR3 is TGTGCCAGCAGTCGCCCGGGACTAGCGGGAGGGAACCACTACAATGAGCAGTTCTTC.

The V call is TRBV12-3 or TRBV12-4, the J call TRBJ2-7, with D perhaps TRBD1 (7 bases). The J call may not be correct, given that the DNA end is closer to TRBJ2-5. The length of the CDR3 is 16 residues. The CDR3, as DNA: TGTGCCAGCAGTCCTCTCCGGGGGACAGTGGAAGAGACCCAGTACTTC. It translates to CASSPLRGTVEETQYF.

In this sample, this clonotype turned up many times. The rearrangement joins TRBV7-2 to TRBJ2-7; possible D gene TRBD2, 6 bases. This CDR3 spans 15 amino acids. Germline V CDR1 and CDR2: SGHTA, FQGNSA. With 3 bases removed from V and 6 bases from J, the gap between germline ends came to 18 bases. In DNA form, the CDR3 reads TGTGCCAGCAGCTTCAGCGCGGGGATTAGAGGCGAGCAGTACTTC. It yields the protein CASSFSAGIRGEQYF.

The rearrangement uses TRBV30 and TRBJ2-4; D may be TRBD1 (5 bases). The end of the DNA fits TRBJ2-7 better, so the J call may be wrong. Germline V gene sequence: CDR1 GTSNPN, CDR2 SVGIG (reference sequence). CDR3 length: 13 amino acids. CDR3 amino acids: CAWGQGRTYEQYF. CDR3 DNA sequence: TGTGCCTGGGGGCAGGGCAGGACCTACGAGCAGTACTTC.

CDR3 nucleotide sequence: TGTGCCAGCAGCCCCGGACTAGCGGGAGTTAACAATGAGCAGTACTTC. Amino acids: CASSPGLAGVNNEQYF. V and J are TRBV7-3 and TRBJ2-7, with TRBD2 matching 13 bases. CDR3 length equals 16 residues. Unmatched junction bases numbered 11, after V lost 5 bases and J lost 7 bases. Germline CDR1 reads SGHTA; CDR2 reads FQGTGA.

This clonotype was picked up one time. The CDR3, as DNA: TGTGCCAGCACGCCGGGTCGGGCTAGCGGGACCCAAGAGACCCAGTACTTC. This gives the protein CASTPGRASGTQETQYF. The chain couples TRBV28 to TRBJ2-5; 9 nucleotides match TRBD2. From germline, CDR1 is MDHEN and CDR2 SYDVKM. The CDR3 totals 17 residues. V lost 7 bases to trimming and J lost 1 base; unmatched junction nucleotides: 13.

V usage is TRBV7-9 and J usage is TRBJ2-3; 11 bases are shared with TRBD2. This CDR3 has 15 residues. The V gene's germline CDR1 is SEHNR and CDR2 FQNEAQ (reference sequence). V lost 5 bases to trimming and J lost 2 bases; unmatched junction nucleotides: 3. This chain's CDR3 is CASSTLAGVTDTQYF. CDR3 nucleotides: TGTGCCAGCAGCACACTAGCGGGGGTCACAGATACGCAGTATTTT.

The chain employs TRBV20-1 and TRBJ2-5, with D perhaps matching TRBD2 (5 bases). The CDR3 spans 14 residues. V was shortened by 3 bases and J by 0 bases, with 11 bases between the two germline ends. CDR1 and CDR2 from the germline V gene are DFQATT and SNEGSKA (reference sequence). CDR3 amino acids: CSASSGWYQETQYF. The CDR3 coding sequence is TGCAGTGCTAGCTCGGGATGGTACCAAGAGACCCAGTACTTC.

The rearrangement uses TRBV4-1 and TRBJ2-5; D not resolved. The DNA end is more similar to TRBJ2-7, so the J call may be wrong. Germline V CDR1 and CDR2: MGHRA, YSYEKL. This CDR3 region has 12 residues. CDR3 in amino acids: CASSQDFHEQYF. The CDR3, as DNA: TGCGCCAGCAGCCAAGATTTCCACGAGCAGTACTTC.

The V call is TRBV28, the J call TRBJ2-5, with D possibly matching TRBD2 (7 bases). The DNA end favors TRBJ2-7, so the J call may be wrong. Germline assignment: CDR1 MDHEN and CDR2 SYDVKM. CDR3 length: 15 amino acids. The CDR3 DNA sequence: TGTGCCAGCAGGGGAGGGGGGGTGGACTGGAACGAGCAGTACTTC. Amino acids: CASRGGGVDWNEQYF.

This clonotype was detected only a few times. The chain joins TRBV4-1 to TRBJ2-7; D is unclear. CDR1 is MGHRA and CDR2 is YSYEKL in the germline V gene. Trimming removed 1 base at V and 7 bases at J, with 14 bases between. The CDR3 extends over 14 amino acids. The CDR3: CASSQAGPTWEQYF. Here the CDR3 DNA reads TGCGCCAGCAGCCAAGCGGGCCCGACGTGGGAGCAGTACTTC.

This chain links TRBV11-2 with TRBJ2-5; no reliable D call. The assigned J gene may be wrong: the sequence end matches TRBJ2-7 better. Germline assignment: CDR1 SGHAT and CDR2 FQNNGV. The CDR3 loop spans 15 amino acids. DNA of the CDR3: TGTGCCAGCAGCTTAGACCTGGCGGCACACTACGAGCAGTACTTC. Translating gives CASSLDLAAHYEQYF.

This clonotype was picked up a small number of times. V and J are TRBV28 and TRBJ2-7, with D perhaps matching TRBD1 (6 bases). The germline V gene encodes CDR1 MDHEN and CDR2 SYDVKM. The V end lost 6 bases, the J end lost 3 bases, and 15 bases lay between the germline ends. The CDR3 totals 14 residues. CDR3 loop: CASRQDRILYEQYF. CDR3 DNA sequence: TGTGCCAGCAGACAGGACAGAATCCTCTACGAGCAGTACTTC.

The CDR3 protein is CATSDSWNTEAFF. In DNA, the CDR3 is TGTGCCACCAGTGATTCCTGGAACACTGAAGCTTTCTTT. This chain uses TRBV24-1 with TRBJ1-1, with no clear D. Germline assignment: CDR1 KGHDR and CDR2 SFDVKD. This CDR3 spans 13 amino acids. V was cut by 2 bases and J by 1 base, with 4 bases left in between.

The chain links TRBV20-1 to TRBJ2-1; D may be TRBD2 (6 bases). V lost 6 bases to trimming and J lost 2 bases, with 14 bases between them. Germline V gene data show CDR1 as DFQATT and CDR2 as SNEGSKA (reference sequence). This CDR3 is built from 14 residues. The CDR3 bases are TGCAGTGCCCCGGGACTTCGGACCTACAATGAGCAGTTCTTC. It yields the protein CSAPGLRTYNEQFF.

This chain uses TRBV6-1 with TRBJ2-1; tentative D call: TRBD2 (6 bases). CDR3 size: 17 residues. Trimming cost V 1 base and J 0 bases, with 13 bases left between them. CDR1 MNHNS and CDR2 SASEGT come from the germline V gene. The CDR3 reads CASSEEGGRRSYNEQFF. The CDR3 DNA sequence: TGTGCCAGCAGTGAAGAAGGAGGGAGACGCTCCTACAATGAGCAGTTCTTC.

This clonotype came up a few times. The rearrangement joins TRBV4-1 to TRBJ2-3; the D is unclear. The length of the CDR3 is 16 residues. The V end lost 0 bases, the J end lost 14 bases, and 24 bases lay between the germline ends. CDR1 is MGHRA and CDR2 is YSYEKL in the germline V gene. The CDR3 DNA reads TGCGCCAGCAGCCAAGAACGTCTATTAGGGCACAGATACGCGTATTTT. It specifies CASSQERLLGHRYAYF.

The V gene is TRBV27, the J gene TRBJ2-1; TRBD2 matches 10 bases. With the DNA end fitting TRBJ2-7 better, the J assignment may be wrong. Germline V gene lookup returns CDR1 MNHEY and CDR2 SMNVEV (reference sequence). CDR3 length: 19 amino acids. CDR3 sequence reads: CASRHRGDDRTSGEYEQYF. DNA of the CDR3: TGTGCCAGCAGGCACAGGGGGGACGATCGGACTAGCGGCGAATACGAGCAGTACTTC.

This clonotype appeared a single time. The chain uses TRBV5-1 and TRBJ2-3; no clear D gene. The V and J ends lost 0 bases and 6 bases respectively, with 11 bases between them. The germline V gene encodes CDR1 SGHRS and CDR2 YFSETQ. The CDR3 covers 14 residues. The CDR3 is CASSLERPPDTQYF. CDR3 bases: TGCGCCAGCAGCTTGGAAAGGCCTCCGGATACGCAGTATTTT. Combining the CDR3 with reference TRBV5-1 and TRBJ2-3 gives the whole variable domain KAGVTQTPRYLIKTRGQQVTLSCSPISGHRSVSWYQQTPGQGLQFLFEYFSETQRNKGNFPGRFSGRQFSNSRSEMNVSTLELGDSALYLCASSLERPPDTQYFGPGTRLTVL.

The chain joins TRBV7-6 to TRBJ1-4; no clear D. This CDR3 contains 15 residues. V shed 0 bases and J shed 7 bases, with 12 bases lying between them. Germline CDR1 and CDR2: SGHVS and FNYEAQ. The CDR3 DNA follows: TGTGCCAGCAGCTTAGCTGGCCAGCTTTCTGAAAAACTGTTTTTT. It yields the protein CASSLAGQLSEKLFF.

This chain uses TRBV12-3 or TRBV12-4 with TRBJ1-2, with D unresolved. Trimming pared 1 base from V and 8 bases from J, leaving 8 bases between. The CDR3 consists of 12 residues. The CDR3 loop is CASSLGIVGYTF. The CDR3 DNA sequence: TGTGCCAGCAGTTTAGGGATAGTCGGCTACACCTTC.

This clonotype was counted between two and nine times. V is TRBV6-5 and J is TRBJ2-1; D may be TRBD1 (5 bases). The CDR3 consists of 14 residues. Germline V gene sequence: CDR1 MNHEY, CDR2 SVGAGI. V lost 5 bases and J lost 6, with 14 bases in between. The CDR3 loop reads CASSPSGSPNEQFF. The DNA of the CDR3 is TGTGCCAGCAGTCCCTCAGGGTCCCCCAATGAGCAGTTCTTC.

This sequence joins TRBV10-3 and TRBJ2-5, with 8 bases that match TRBD1. In germline, CDR1 is ENHRY, CDR2 SYGVKD. The CDR3 has 13 residues. Unmatched junction bases numbered 4, after V lost 7 bases and J lost 3 bases. The CDR3 coding sequence is TGTGCCATCACCCCGGACAGGGAAGAGACCCAGTACTTC. It translates to CAITPDREETQYF.

The chain has TRBV18 and TRBJ1-4; maybe TRBD1 (6 bases). This CDR3 comprises 15 residues. The V gene lost 10 bases and the J gene lost 5 bases, with 20 bases spanning the gap. Looked up from germline, CDR1 is KGHSH and CDR2 is LQKENI. The CDR3 loop is CATIRDTLGNEKLFF. The DNA of the CDR3 is TGTGCCACCATACGGGACACCCTAGGGAATGAAAAACTGTTTTTT.

This rearrangement joins TRBV12-3 or TRBV12-4 to TRBJ1-1; the D gene is possibly TRBD1 (6 bases). Trimming took 5 bases from V and 11 from J, leaving 21 bases between them. The length of the CDR3 is 14 residues. CDR3: CASSPGGQPLGAFF. Written as DNA, the CDR3 is TGTGCCAGCAGTCCCGGGGGGCAGCCCTTGGGGGCTTTCTTT.

CDR3 bases: TGTGCCAGCAGCCAAGACTCTCTACATGGCCATAATTCACCCCTCCACTTT. Amino acid sequence: CASSQDSLHGHNSPLHF. This rearrangement joins TRBV3-1 to TRBJ1-6; D unclear. V lost 0 bases and J lost 5, with 14 bases in between. This CDR3 is built from 17 residues. Germline CDR1 and CDR2: LGHDT and YNNKEL (reference sequence).

This chain uses TRBV6-2 or TRBV6-3 with TRBJ2-1; D possibly corresponds to TRBD1 (6 bases). Trimming pared 7 bases from V and 5 bases from J, leaving 27 bases between. The CDR3 is 18 amino acids. The germline V gene has CDR1 MNHEY and CDR2 SVGEGT. The CDR3 reads CASMYNPWLAGDHNEQFF. The CDR3 region has the DNA TGTGCCAGCATGTATAACCCGTGGTTGGCAGGGGACCACAATGAGCAGTTCTTC.